This record concerns one T cell receptor (beta chain) sequence. Its target antigen remains unknown. The sample holds no much larger clone one base away, and base qualities are not on file. This record belongs to a study of blood T cell repertoires in COVID-19 (dated by TCRdb to the early 2020s). For the wider study: The collaborator samples originated in the United States, Italy and Spain and spanned the acute and convalescent phases of COVID-19. The material from the prospective study consisted of cDNA or gDNA derived from T cells, B-cell-depleted T cells, or PBMCs. The dataset comprised deeply sampled blood TCRbeta repertoires from subjects exposed to, actively infected with, or recovered from COVID-19. The repertoires were released in a freely available public database meant as a resource for research on the immune response to SARS-CoV-2. Samples were obtained from the ongoing ImmuneRACE study (first 160 participants) and from over 1,000 subjects provided by 6 global collaborators. Nearly every sample came with metadata listing a de-identified subject ID, COVID-19 status, age in years and sex. Where HLA class I and class II types were available, the types were taken from metadata supplied by the sample provider, not from assay-based typing.

The paper as a whole reports these results and caveats: Clinical and demographic metadata were provided uncurated, with the amount varying by source and participant.

TCRbeta CDR3 regions were amplified from genomic DNA using the immunoSEQ Assay, a bias-controlled multiplex PCR. The source study handled its data this way. Nucleated cell counts per sample were estimated from amplification of reference gene primers within the assay. To quantify the absolute abundance of each unique TCRbeta CDR3 rearrangement, sequence reads were collapsed and filtered. For each sample, productive Simpson clonality was calculated as the square root of Simpson's diversity index over productive rearrangements. TCRdb's version of the immuneACCESS table is confined to in-frame rearrangements and falls short of the full clone set. An unresolved V gene accounts for under half of the shortfall where checked; the remainder is of unknown origin. For V, J and clone size, that table is used; D and trimming come from the DNA. This sample lists 71,000 or so clones; roughly four fifths were detected once. The ten largest clones capture 28% of the sample.

Collaborating institutions collected whole blood in K2EDTA tubes following their own protocols. For TCRbeta analysis, collaborators shipped samples as frozen whole blood, isolated PBMCs, or DNA extracted from either of those sample types. The TCR sequence derives from a man aged 65-85 years with acute or convalescent COVID-19. Sequenced sample: peripheral blood.

The DNA sequence is given as TGTGCCAGCAGTTTTAGATCGGGCGGGGAGCTGTTTTTT. Translated, it gives CASSFRSGGELFF. The chain joins TRBV12-3 or TRBV12-4 to TRBJ2-2; no D gene is confidently identified. V loses 3 bases of germline sequence and J loses 7 bases, and the interval between the two ends is 9 bases. The CDR3, from cysteine to phenylalanine, totals 13 residues. Only the CDR3 part of the read is kept: 39 bases, read in frame from the first base.